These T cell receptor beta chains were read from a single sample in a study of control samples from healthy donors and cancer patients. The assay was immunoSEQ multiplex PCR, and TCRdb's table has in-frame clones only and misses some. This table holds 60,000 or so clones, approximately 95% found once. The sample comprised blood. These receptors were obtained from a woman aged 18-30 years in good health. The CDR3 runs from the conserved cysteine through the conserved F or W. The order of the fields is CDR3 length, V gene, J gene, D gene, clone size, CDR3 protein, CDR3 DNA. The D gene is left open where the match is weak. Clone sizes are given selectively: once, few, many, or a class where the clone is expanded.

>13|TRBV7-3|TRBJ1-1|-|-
CASSFDGSTEAFF
TGTGCCAGCAGCTTTGACGGGAGCACTGAAGCTTTCTTT
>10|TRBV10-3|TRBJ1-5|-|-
CAITEGPQHF
TGTGCCATCACGGAAGGGCCCCAGCATTTT
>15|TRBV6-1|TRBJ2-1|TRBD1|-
CASSDKPEGTGGQFF
TGTGCCAGCAGTGACAAGCCCGAAGGGACAGGGGGGCAGTTCTTC
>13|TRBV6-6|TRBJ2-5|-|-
CASSYSTGAHKYF
TGTGCCAGCAGTTACTCGACAGGAGCCCACAAGTACTTC
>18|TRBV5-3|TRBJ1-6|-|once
CARSLRGASDAFSSPLHF
TGTGCCAGAAGCTTAAGAGGCGCATCGGATGCTTTCTCTTCACCCCTCCACTTT
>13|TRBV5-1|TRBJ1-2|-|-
CASSWGEEYGYTF
TGCGCCAGCAGCTGGGGGGAAGAATATGGCTACACCTTC
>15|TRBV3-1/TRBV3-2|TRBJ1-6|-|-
CASSPTEGFVSPLHF
TGTGCCAGCAGCCCGACGGAGGGGTTTGTATCACCCCTCCACTTT
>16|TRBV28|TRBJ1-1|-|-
CASSLGFRGLNTEAFF
TGTGCCAGCAGTTTAGGGTTCCGGGGTTTGAACACTGAAGCTTTCTTT
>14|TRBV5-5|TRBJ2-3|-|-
CASSFSKGRDTQYF
TGTGCCAGCAGCTTCTCGAAGGGGAGGGATACGCAGTATTTT
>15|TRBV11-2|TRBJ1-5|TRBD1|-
CASSPTTGSGQPQHF
TGTGCCAGCAGCCCAACGACAGGGAGTGGGCAGCCCCAGCATTTT
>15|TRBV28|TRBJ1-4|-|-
CASSYAGAGGEKLFF
TGTGCCAGCAGTTATGCGGGGGCAGGAGGTGAAAAACTGTTTTTT
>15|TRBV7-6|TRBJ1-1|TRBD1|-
CASSLAYRGKSEAFF
TGTGCCAGCAGCTTAGCTTACAGGGGAAAATCTGAAGCTTTCTTT
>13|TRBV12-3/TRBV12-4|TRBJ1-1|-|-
CASRLGTYTEAFF
TGTGCCAGCCGCCTAGGGACCTACACTGAAGCTTTCTTT
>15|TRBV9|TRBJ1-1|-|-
CASSPVQGRNTEAFF
TGTGCCAGCAGCCCAGTACAGGGCCGGAACACTGAAGCTTTCTTT
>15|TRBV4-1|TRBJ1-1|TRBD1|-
CASSLSTGGGTEAFF
TGCGCCAGCAGCCTATCGACAGGGGGGGGCACTGAAGCTTTCTTT
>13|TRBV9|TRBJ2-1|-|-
CASSVIGDNEQFF
TGTGCCAGCAGCGTAATCGGAGACAATGAGCAGTTCTTC
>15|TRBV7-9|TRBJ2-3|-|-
CASSRFDGFTDTQYF
TGTGCCAGCAGCCGATTTGACGGTTTCACAGATACGCAGTATTTT
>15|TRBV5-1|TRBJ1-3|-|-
CASSLSLPARNTIYF
TGCGCCAGCAGCTTGTCTCTTCCCGCAAGAAACACCATATATTTT
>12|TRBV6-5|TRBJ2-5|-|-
CASNREPGTQYF
TGTGCCAGCAATCGAGAGCCGGGGACCCAGTACTTC
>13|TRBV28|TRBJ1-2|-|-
CASSPPVVYGYTF
TGTGCCAGCAGTCCCCCAGTGGTCTATGGCTACACCTTC
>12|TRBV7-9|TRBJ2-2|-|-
CASSLMAGELFF
TGTGCCAGCAGCTTGATGGCCGGGGAGCTGTTTTTT
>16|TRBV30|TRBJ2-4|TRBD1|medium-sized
CAWSVHRGQGRDIQYF
TGTGCCTGGAGTGTACATCGTGGACAGGGAAGGGACATTCAGTACTTC
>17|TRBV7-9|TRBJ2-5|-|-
CASSLAYSGGARETQYF
TGTGCCAGCAGCTTAGCGTACTCGGGGGGCGCCCGGGAGACCCAGTACTTC
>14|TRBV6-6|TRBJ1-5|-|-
CASSSPSQNQPQHF
TGTGCCAGCAGTTCCCCAAGTCAAAATCAGCCCCAGCATTTT
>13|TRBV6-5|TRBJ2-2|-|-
CASRPTNTGELFF
TGTGCTAGCCGGCCGACGAACACCGGGGAGCTGTTTTTT
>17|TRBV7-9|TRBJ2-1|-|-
CASSLSPNGLPLNEQFF
TGTGCCAGCAGCTTATCGCCGAACGGGCTCCCCCTCAATGAGCAGTTCTTC
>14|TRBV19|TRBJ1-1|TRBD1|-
CASSIERGPFQAFF
TGTGCCAGTAGTATAGAGAGGGGGCCCTTCCAAGCTTTCTTT
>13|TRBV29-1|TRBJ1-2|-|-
CSVLRTSARGYTF
TGCAGCGTTCTCCGGACGTCGGCGCGAGGCTACACCTTC
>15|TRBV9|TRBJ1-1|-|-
CASSPEGGTGTEAFF
TGTGCCAGCAGCCCCGAGGGGGGCACGGGCACTGAAGCTTTCTTT
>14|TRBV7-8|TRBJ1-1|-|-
CASSLGSGNTEAFF
TGTGCCAGCAGCTTAGGATCCGGGAACACTGAAGCTTTCTTT
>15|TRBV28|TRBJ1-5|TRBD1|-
CASSLRGRGEQPQHF
TGTGCCAGCAGTTTAAGGGGCAGGGGGGAGCAGCCCCAGCATTTT
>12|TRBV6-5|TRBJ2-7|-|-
CASTPYEGEQYF
TGTGCCAGCACCCCCTACGAGGGGGAGCAGTACTTC
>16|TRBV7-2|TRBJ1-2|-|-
CASSLASQGALYGYTF
TGTGCCAGCAGCTTAGCCTCACAGGGAGCCCTCTATGGCTACACCTTC
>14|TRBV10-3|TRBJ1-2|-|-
CAISELGSPYGYTF
TGTGCCATCAGTGAACTGGGTTCACCCTATGGCTACACCTTC
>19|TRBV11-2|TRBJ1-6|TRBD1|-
CASSLGVGQGPSYNSPLHF
TGTGCCAGCAGCTTAGGGGTGGGACAGGGGCCCTCCTATAATTCACCCCTCCACTTT
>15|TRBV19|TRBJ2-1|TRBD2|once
CASSRTSGDYNEQFF
TGTGCCAGTAGTCGAACTAGCGGGGACTACAATGAGCAGTTCTTC
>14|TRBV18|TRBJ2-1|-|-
CASSPGGPGNEQFF
TGTGCCAGCTCACCGGGGGGCCCGGGCAATGAGCAGTTCTTC
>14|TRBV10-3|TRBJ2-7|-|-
CAIKDGGGSYEQYF
TGTGCCATCAAGGACGGGGGAGGCTCCTACGAGCAGTACTTC
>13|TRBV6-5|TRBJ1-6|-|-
CASGDRANSPLHF
TGTGCCAGCGGGGACCGCGCCAATTCGCCCCTCCACTTT
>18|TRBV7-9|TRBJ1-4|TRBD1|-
CASSQTYSDRGKNEKLFF
TGTGCCAGCAGCCAAACGTATTCAGACAGGGGGAAAAATGAAAAACTGTTTTTT
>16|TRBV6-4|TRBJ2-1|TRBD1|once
CASSGTYRGSDNEQFF
TGTGCCAGCAGTGGGACCTACAGGGGGAGCGACAATGAGCAGTTCTTC
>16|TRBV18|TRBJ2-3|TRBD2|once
CASSPPGLAGADTQYF
TGTGCCAGCTCACCACCCGGGCTAGCGGGGGCAGATACGCAGTATTTT
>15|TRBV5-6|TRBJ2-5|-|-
CASSSREMYQETQYF
TGTGCCAGCAGCTCCAGGGAAATGTACCAAGAGACCCAGTACTTC
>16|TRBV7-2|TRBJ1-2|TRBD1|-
CASSSLGQDGDYGYTF
TGTGCCAGCAGCTCTCTAGGACAGGATGGGGACTATGGCTACACCTTC
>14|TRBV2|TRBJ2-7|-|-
CASSVILQGSEQYF
TGTGCCAGCAGTGTGATCTTACAGGGCTCCGAGCAGTACTTC
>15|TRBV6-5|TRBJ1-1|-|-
CASSFGQFMNTEAFF
TGTGCCAGCAGTTTTGGACAATTCATGAACACTGAAGCTTTCTTT
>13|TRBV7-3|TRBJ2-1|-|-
CASSSQSYNEQFF
TGTGCCAGCAGCTCGCAATCCTACAATGAGCAGTTCTTC
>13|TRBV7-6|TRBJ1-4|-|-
CASSLSGGEKLFF
TGTGCCAGCAGCTTAAGCGGGGGGGAAAAACTGTTTTTT
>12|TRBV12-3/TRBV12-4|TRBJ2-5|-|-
CASNRYQETQYF
TGTGCCAGCAACCGGTACCAAGAGACCCAGTACTTC
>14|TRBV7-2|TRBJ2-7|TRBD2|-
CATRRAGGRFEQYF
TGTGCCACCCGGCGGGCGGGGGGGCGGTTCGAGCAGTACTTC
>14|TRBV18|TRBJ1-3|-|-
CASSPPTGLNTIYF
TGTGCCAGCTCACCACCGACGGGATTGAACACCATATATTTT